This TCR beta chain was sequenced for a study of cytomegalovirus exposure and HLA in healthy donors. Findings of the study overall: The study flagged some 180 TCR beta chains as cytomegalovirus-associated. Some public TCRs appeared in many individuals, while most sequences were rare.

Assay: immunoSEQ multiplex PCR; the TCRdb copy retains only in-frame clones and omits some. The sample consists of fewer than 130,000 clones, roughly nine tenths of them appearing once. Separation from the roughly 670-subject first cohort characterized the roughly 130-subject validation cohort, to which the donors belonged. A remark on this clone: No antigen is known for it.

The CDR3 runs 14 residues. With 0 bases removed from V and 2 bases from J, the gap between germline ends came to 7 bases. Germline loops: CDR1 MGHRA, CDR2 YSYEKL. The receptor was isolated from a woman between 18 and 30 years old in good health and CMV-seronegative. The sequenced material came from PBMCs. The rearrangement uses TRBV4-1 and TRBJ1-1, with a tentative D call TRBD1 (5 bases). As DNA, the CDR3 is TGCGCCAGCAGCCAAGATAGGGGAAACACTGAAGCTTTCTTT. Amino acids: CASSQDRGNTEAFF.